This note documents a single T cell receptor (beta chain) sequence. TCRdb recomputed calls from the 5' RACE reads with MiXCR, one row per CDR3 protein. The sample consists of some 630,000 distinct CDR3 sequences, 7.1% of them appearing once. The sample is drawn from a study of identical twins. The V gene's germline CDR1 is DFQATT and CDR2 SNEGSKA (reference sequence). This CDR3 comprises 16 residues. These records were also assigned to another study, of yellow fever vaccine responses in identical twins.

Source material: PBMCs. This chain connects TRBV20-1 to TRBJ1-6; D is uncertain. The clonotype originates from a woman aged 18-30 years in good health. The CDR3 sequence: CRDGGSRTIQNSPLHF. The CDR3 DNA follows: TGCAGAGATGGTGGCTCCCGAACAATACAAAATTCACCCCTCCACTTT.